This TCR beta chain was obtained from a study of T-cell reconstitution after alpha-beta-depleted transplantation in children. At least ten counts were recorded for this clonotype. CDR3 length equals 14 residues. The junction had 5 bases not matched to a gene; V was cut back by 6 bases and J by 2 bases. The V gene's germline CDR1 is ENHRY and CDR2 SYGVKD. Library preparation (for TCRbeta) was performed with unique molecular identifiers. TCRdb re-derived calls from the PCR reads in MiXCR, one entry per CDR3 protein. The top ten hold around 0.96% of the sample, which has approximately 640,000 distinct CDR3 sequences, approximately 15% seen once.

The V call is TRBV10-3, the J call TRBJ2-3; 7 positions match TRBD2. This clonotype was obtained from a human donor who donated a stem cell graft to a child with acute myeloid leukemia. The sequenced sample was PBMCs from the stem cell graft donor, obtained from the stem cell graft. CDR3 sequence reads: CAIRSGVDTDTQYF. The CDR3 nucleotides read TGTGCCATCAGAAGCGGGGTGGACACAGATACGCAGTATTTT.